The present T cell receptor beta chain was sequenced within a study of patients and donors after allogeneic stem cell transplantation. TCRdb reanalysed the RT-PCR reads using MiXCR and keeps one entry per CDR3 protein. The data contain 20,000 to 30,000 distinct CDR3 sequences, about 42% of them singletons. Per the germline V gene, CDR1 is SGHAT and CDR2 is FQNNGV. Trimming stripped 1 base from V and 5 bases from J, with 14 bases between. CDR3 length: 15 amino acids. The chain couples TRBV11-2 to TRBJ2-5, with D perhaps TRBD1 or TRBD2 (5 bases each). This clonotype was sampled from a human donor who was either an allogeneic HSCT recipient or a stem cell or donor lymphocyte infusion donor (not recorded which). It is not recorded whose cells these are; they may come from a transplant donor. Sequencing used blood, either unsorted or a sorted T cell fraction (not recorded which). The CDR3 spells CASSLVRGFGETQYF. The CDR3 bases are TGTGCCAGCAGCTTAGTGAGGGGATTTGGGGAGACCCAGTACTTC.